The entry below gives a single T cell receptor (beta chain) sequence along with its context. The record originates from a study of CD8 T cells in Susac syndrome. The CDR3 spans 12 residues. V lost 11 bases and J lost 1, with 9 bases in between. An input of about 0.5 to 1 ug of RNA was subjected to reverse transcription using random hexamers. TCRdb re-analysed the immunoSEQ multiplex PCR reads in MiXCR, keeping a single row per CDR3 protein. The sample shows 210,000 or so distinct CDR3 sequences, 80% to 95% of them seen only once. Source material: CD8+ T cells from PBMCs. The rearrangement joins TRBV12-3 or TRBV12-4 to TRBJ1-3; the D gene is possibly TRBD1 (5 bases). This clonotype was sampled from a human donor with multiple sclerosis. CDR3 sequence: CAEGSSGNTIYF. CDR3 coding DNA: TGTGCCGAGGGGAGTTCTGGAAACACCATATATTTT.